The 19 T cell receptor beta chains presented below share a single source sample, sequenced in a study of PD-L1 blockade in urothelial cancer. The time point: peripheral blood 6 weeks after treatment start. The protocol was immunoSEQ multiplex PCR, while the TCRdb copy is restricted to in-frame clones and leaves out a portion. The table shows around 50,000 clones, with around 85% occurring only once. Specimen: PBMCs, collected around atezolizumab (anti-PD-L1) treatment. The receptors were gathered from a man aged 50 to 59 with urothelial cancer.

V gene TRBV27 combines with J gene TRBJ2-5, with TRBD1 as a possible D gene (6 bases). V gave up 0 bases and J gave up 5 bases, with 16 bases separating them. Germline CDR1 is MNHEY and CDR2 is SMNVEV (reference sequence). The CDR3 is 16 residues long. The DNA of the CDR3 is TGTGCCAGCAGTTTATCGGGACAAAGGTTTTGGGAGACCCAGTACTTC. Amino acids: CASSLSGQRFWETQYF.

The chain has TRBV10-3 and TRBJ2-7; 10 nucleotides align to TRBD2. This CDR3 has 17 residues. After removal of 2 bases from V and 4 bases from J, the junction contained 11 bases not matched to a gene. Germline CDR1 reads ENHRY; CDR2 reads SYGVKD. The CDR3 loop reads CAISEGSSGRAGYEQYF. For the CDR3, the DNA is TGTGCCATCAGTGAGGGATCCAGCGGGAGGGCCGGGTACGAGCAGTACTTC.

The rearrangement links TRBV5-4 to TRBJ2-2; 8 bases are a match to TRBD2. The CDR3 extends over 15 amino acids. Germline CDR1 is SGHNT and CDR2 is YYREEE (reference sequence). V lost 0 bases, J lost 5 bases, and 3 bases stayed unmatched. CDR3 region: CASSLGTSITGELFF. CDR3 in DNA: TGTGCCAGCAGCTTGGGGACTAGCATTACCGGGGAGCTGTTTTTT.

The rearrangement links TRBV5-4 to TRBJ2-2; TRBD2 matches at 15 bases. The CDR3 is 16 amino acids. Germline V gene lookup returns CDR1 SGHNT and CDR2 YYREEE (reference sequence). The junction had 1 base not matched to a gene; V was cut back by 3 bases and J by 4 bases. CDR3 coding DNA: TGTGCCAGCAGCTCGGGACTAGCGGGAGGCACCGGGGAGCTGTTTTTT. This encodes CASSSGLAGGTGELFF.

The rearrangement uses TRBV29-1 and TRBJ2-1, with D maybe TRBD2 (6 bases). CDR1 is SQVTM and CDR2 is ANQGSEA in the germline V gene. The V gene lost 4 bases and the J gene lost 4 bases, with 20 bases spanning the gap. This CDR3 has 16 amino acids. CDR3 amino acids: CSVVWGVRGNYNEQFF. The CDR3 DNA reads as TGCAGCGTTGTCTGGGGGGTACGGGGAAATTACAATGAGCAGTTCTTC.

The V gene is TRBV19, the J gene TRBJ2-3, with 11 bases that match TRBD2. The CDR3 runs to 15 residues. Germline CDR1 is LNHDA and CDR2 is SQIVND (reference sequence). V trimming: 6 bases; J trimming: 6 bases; junction bases outside the gene matches: 8. The CDR3 coding sequence is TGTGCCAGTAGACGGACTAGCGGGTTCTCGGATACGCAGTATTTT. This gives the protein CASRRTSGFSDTQYF. Variable domain in full (rest from reference TRBV19 and TRBJ2-3): DGGITQSPKYLFRKEGQNVTLSCEQNLNHDAMYWYRQDPGQGLRLIYYSQIVNDFQKGDIAEGYSVSREKKESFPLTVTSAQKNPTAFYLCASRRTSGFSDTQYFGPGTRLTVL.

There are a few counts of this clone. The chain recombines TRBV7-9 with TRBJ2-2, with no clear D. The CDR3 loop spans 12 amino acids. V lost 9 bases, J lost 0 bases, and 5 bases lay in between. Looked up from germline, CDR1 is SEHNR and CDR2 is FQNEAQ (reference sequence). The CDR3 region is CASPTNTGELFF. DNA for the CDR3: TGTGCCAGTCCCACGAACACCGGGGAGCTGTTTTTT.

The chain carries TRBV6-5 and TRBJ1-2, with TRBD1 matching over 8 bases. Germline CDR1 MNHEY, CDR2 SVGAGI. CDR3 length: 15 amino acids. V shed 0 bases, J shed 4 bases, and the junction held 4 bases outside the gene matches. The CDR3 bases are TGTGCCAGCAGTTACTCGTGGACAGGGTTCTATGGCTACACCTTC. Translating gives CASSYSWTGFYGYTF.

The V and J genes are TRBV7-8 and TRBJ1-4; the match to TRBD1 covers 9 bases. The germline gives CDR1 SGHVS, CDR2 FQNEAQ. V was pared by 0 bases and J by 8 bases, with 10 bases of the junction left unmatched. This CDR3 spans 17 amino acids. CDR3 loop: CASSLARLGTGYEKLFF. CDR3 bases: TGTGCCAGCAGCTTAGCGCGACTTGGGACAGGGTACGAAAAACTGTTTTTT.

The V and J genes are TRBV29-1 and TRBJ2-5; D is possibly TRBD2 (7 bases). The CDR3 is 15 amino acids. The germline CDR1 and CDR2 sequences are SQVTM and ANQGSEA. The germline V and J ends were trimmed by 6 bases and 5 bases, with 22 bases remaining between them. The CDR3 sequence: CSVRGATGPAETQYF. For the CDR3, the DNA is TGCAGCGTACGGGGGGCGACTGGGCCCGCCGAGACCCAGTACTTC.

The CDR3 loop is CASSFGQGAPTYNEQFF. The CDR3 DNA sequence: TGTGCCAGCAGTTTCGGACAGGGGGCTCCAACCTACAATGAGCAGTTCTTC. The chain links TRBV28 to TRBJ2-1; 11 bases match TRBD1. The CDR3 contains 17 residues. Per the germline V gene, CDR1 is MDHEN and CDR2 is SYDVKM. The trim removed 3 bases at V and 2 bases at J, leaving 6 bases unmatched.

This clone was observed once. Here the CDR3 reads CASSLVTSGSFTYEQYF. The CDR3 bases are TGTGCCAGCAGCTTGGTAACTAGCGGGAGCTTCACCTACGAGCAGTACTTC. The chain employs TRBV5-4 and TRBJ2-7; 11 bases match TRBD2. The V gene's germline CDR1 is SGHNT and CDR2 YYREEE (reference sequence). The CDR3 has 17 residues. V lost 0 bases, J lost 2 bases, and 7 bases stayed unmatched.

J is TRBJ1-5 and V is TRBV30; D gene unclear. Trimming removed 0 bases at V and 6 bases at J, with 15 bases between. The CDR3 contains 15 residues. CDR1 is GTSNPN, CDR2 SVGIG, per germline (reference sequence). The CDR3 region has the DNA TGTGCCTGGAGTGTACGGAGTGCAAAAGGTCAGCCCCAGCATTTT. It yields the protein CAWSVRSAKGQPQHF.

The gene calls are TRBV11-3 and TRBJ2-6, with 8 bases fitting TRBD1. CDR1 is SGHNT and CDR2 is YENEEA in the germline V gene. The CDR3 sequence is 15 residues long. Germline trimming cut 4 bases from V and 4 bases from J; bases unmatched to any gene: 3. The CDR3 nucleotides read TGTGCCAGCAGCTCCGGGACAGGCGGGGCCAACGTCCTGACTTTC. Protein: CASSSGTGGANVLTF.

In this sample, this clone turned up a few times. The J gene is TRBJ1-2, the V gene TRBV7-9; D remains unclear. The V and J ends lost 4 bases and 1 base respectively, with 10 bases between them. This CDR3 contains 14 residues. CDR1 and CDR2 (germline): SEHNR, FQNEAQ (reference sequence). CDR3 region: CASSSLQINYGYTF. The DNA of the CDR3 is TGTGCCAGCAGCTCCCTACAGATTAACTATGGCTACACCTTC.

The chain recombines TRBV7-8 with TRBJ1-1, with TRBD1 matching 10 bases. J was trimmed by 4 bases and V by 5 bases; bases with no gene match: 10. CDR1 is SGHVS and CDR2 is FQNEAQ in the germline V gene. The CDR3 spans 16 residues. CDR3: CASSPRQGARGTEAFF. The DNA of the CDR3 is TGTGCCAGCAGCCCACGACAGGGGGCGCGCGGCACTGAAGCTTTCTTT.

The rearrangement links TRBV7-8 to TRBJ1-1, with unresolved D. The CDR3 loop spans 11 amino acids. Germline-derived CDR1 and CDR2 are SGHVS and FQNEAQ. V lost 2 bases, J lost 5 bases, and 3 bases lay in between. CDR3 sequence reads: CASSLQTEAFF. DNA of the CDR3: TGTGCCAGCAGCTTACAAACTGAAGCTTTCTTT.

J is TRBJ2-5 and V is TRBV2; 9 bases are a match to TRBD1. The CDR3 contains 14 residues. Per germline, CDR1 SNHLY and CDR2 FYNNEI. J gave up 5 bases and V 6 bases, and 7 bases lay outside the gene matches. CDR3 amino acids: CASRGQGEWETQYF. The DNA of the CDR3 is TGTGCCAGCAGGGGACAGGGTGAATGGGAGACCCAGTACTTC.

The chain has TRBV27 and TRBJ2-3; TRBD2 agrees at 12 bases. CDR3 size: 18 residues. Germline V gives CDR1 MNHEY, CDR2 SMNVEV (reference sequence). The V gene end was trimmed by 3 bases and the J gene end by 3 bases; junction bases not matched to a gene: 10. The CDR3 region is CASSFSSGGAGWTDTQYF. The CDR3 DNA sequence: TGTGCCAGCAGTTTTTCTAGCGGGGGGGCCGGTTGGACAGATACGCAGTATTTT.